This TCR beta chain was retrieved from a study of cytomegalovirus exposure and HLA in healthy donors. Overall study context: A prior study identified over 100 million unique TCR beta sequences from 200 million or so T cells. Falling in the Caucasian-associated ancestry cluster were 80% to 90% of approximately 410 genotyped donors.

V lost 3 bases and J lost 1, with 10 bases in between. Germline V lookup: CDR1 LNHDA, CDR2 SQIVND (reference sequence). The CDR3 is made up of 15 amino acids. Whole-study findings and limits: TCR beta V- and J-gene trimming, according to a later analysis, was linked to a missense DCLRE1C variant.

PCR employed 60 Vbeta and 13 Jbeta primers. Using immunoSEQ multiplex PCR, the repertoire was profiled, and TCRdb retains in-frame clones only, with some absent. The table has 150,000 to 200,000 clones, around 83% seen once. With respect to this clone: What it binds is unknown.

The chain couples TRBV19 to TRBJ2-1; possibly TRBD2 for D (5 bases). The sequencing sample was made of PBMCs. This receptor was obtained from a man over 45 in good health and CMV-seronegative. The CDR3 region is CASSMGVGSYNEQFF. The CDR3 nucleotides are TGTGCCAGTAGTATGGGAGTGGGATCCTACAATGAGCAGTTCTTC.